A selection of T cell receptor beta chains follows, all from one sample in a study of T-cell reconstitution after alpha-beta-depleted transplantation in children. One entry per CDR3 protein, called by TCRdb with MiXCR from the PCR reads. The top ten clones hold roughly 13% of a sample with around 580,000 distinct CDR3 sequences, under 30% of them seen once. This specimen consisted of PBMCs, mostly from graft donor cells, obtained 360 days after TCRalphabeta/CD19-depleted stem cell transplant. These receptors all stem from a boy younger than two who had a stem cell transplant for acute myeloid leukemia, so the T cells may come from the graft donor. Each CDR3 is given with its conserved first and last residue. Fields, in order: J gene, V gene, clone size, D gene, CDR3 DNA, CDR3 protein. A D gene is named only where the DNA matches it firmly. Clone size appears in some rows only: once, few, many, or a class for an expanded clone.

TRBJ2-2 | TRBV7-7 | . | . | TGTGCCAGCAGCTCGGGGGTCCCTCCCGGGGAGCTGTTTTTT | CASSSGVPPGELFF
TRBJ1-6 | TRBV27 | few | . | TGTGCCAGCAGTAAACAGGGTTCGGGATCACCCCTCCACTTT | CASSKQGSGSPLHF
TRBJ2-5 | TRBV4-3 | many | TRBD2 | TGCGCCAGCAGCCAAGATTGGCTAGCGGGGGGAGAGACCCAGTACTTC | CASSQDWLAGGETQYF
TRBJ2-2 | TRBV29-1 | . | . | TGCAGCGCCTCACCAGGGTACACCGGGGAGCTGTTTTTT | CSASPGYTGELFF
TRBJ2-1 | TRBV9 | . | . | TGTGCCAGCAGCGTGGACTATAGCTCCTACAATGAGCAGTTCTTC | CASSVDYSSYNEQFF
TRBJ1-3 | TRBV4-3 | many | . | TGCGCCAGCAGCCAAGATAAGAGGAGCACCATATATTTT | CASSQDKRSTIYF
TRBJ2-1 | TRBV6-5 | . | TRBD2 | TGTGCCAGCAGTTACCACCGGGAGGGGCCTGAGCAGTTCTTC | CASSYHREGPEQFF
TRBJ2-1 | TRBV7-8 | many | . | TGTGCCAGCAGCCACGGACTAAGAGAGAATGAGCAGTTCTTC | CASSHGLRENEQFF
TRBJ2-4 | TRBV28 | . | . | TGTGCCAGCAGTGTGACAGGGAGGAATGCCAAAAACATTCAGTACTTC | CASSVTGRNAKNIQYF
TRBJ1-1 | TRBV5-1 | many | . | TGCGCCAGCAGCTTGTCCCGGCCTATGAACACTGAAGCTTTCTTT | CASSLSRPMNTEAFF
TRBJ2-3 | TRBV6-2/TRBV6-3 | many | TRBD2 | TGTGCCAGCAGTTACTCGTCGACTAGCGGGGGGGCCCTGGGTACAGATACGCAGTATTTT | CASSYSSTSGGALGTDTQYF
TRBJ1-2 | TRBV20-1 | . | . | TGCAGTGCTCCCTGGGGGGATGGCTACACCTTC | CSAPWGDGYTF
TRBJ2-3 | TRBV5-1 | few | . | TGCGCCAGCGGGCGGGGGCTTTCCGCAGATACGCAGTATTTT | CASGRGLSADTQYF
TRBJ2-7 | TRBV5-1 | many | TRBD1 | TGCGCCAGCAGCCGGTCAGGGACAGTCATCTACGAGCAGTACTTC | CASSRSGTVIYEQYF
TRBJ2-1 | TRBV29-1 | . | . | TGCAGCGCCTCTGGGCGGGCGGCATCCTACAATGGGCAGTTCTTC | CSASGRAASYNGQFF
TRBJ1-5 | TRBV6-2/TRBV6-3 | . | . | TGTGCCAGCAGTTACGGGGGGCTAGCCGGTCAGCCCCAGCATTTT | CASSYGGLAGQPQHF
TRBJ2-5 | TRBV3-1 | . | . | TGTGCCAGCAGCATGACAGGAGAGACCCAGTACTTC | CASSMTGETQYF
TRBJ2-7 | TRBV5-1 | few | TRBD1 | TGCGCCAGCAGCGGATTCGGGACAGCGCAATACGAGCAGTACTTC | CASSGFGTAQYEQYF
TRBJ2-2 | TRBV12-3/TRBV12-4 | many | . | TGTGCCAGCAGTTTAAACCTAGTGCTGTTTTTT | CASSLNLVLFF
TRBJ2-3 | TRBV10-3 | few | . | TGTGCCATCAGTGGTGTCAGGCAGAGACGAACTAGCACAGATACGCAGTATTTT | CAISGVRQRRTSTDTQYF
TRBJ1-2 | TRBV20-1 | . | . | TGCAGTCTTCGCCGGGACCACCATGGTGGTAACTATGGCTACACCTTC | CSLRRDHHGGNYGYTF
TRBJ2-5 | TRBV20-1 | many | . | TGCAGTGCCCAGACAGGGAGGGGCGAGACCCAGTACTTC | CSAQTGRGETQYF
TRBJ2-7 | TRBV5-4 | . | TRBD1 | TGTGCCAGCAGCTTGAGGGACAGGAGGTACGAGCAGTACTTC | CASSLRDRRYEQYF
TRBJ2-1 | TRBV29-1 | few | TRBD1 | TGCAGCGTTTACAGGGGGGATGAGCAGTTCTTC | CSVYRGDEQFF
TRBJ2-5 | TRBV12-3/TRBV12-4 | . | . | TGTGCCAGCAAAATACGGGAGACCCAGTACTTC | CASKIRETQYF
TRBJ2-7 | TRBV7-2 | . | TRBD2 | TGTGCCAGCAGCTTACAGCGGGGGCCCGACGAGCAGTACTTC | CASSLQRGPDEQYF
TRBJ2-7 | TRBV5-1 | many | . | TGTGCCAGCAGCTTAGGACAGAGCTACGAGCAGTACTTC | CASSLGQSYEQYF
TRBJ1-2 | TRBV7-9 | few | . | TGTGCCAGCAGCTTAGATTCGGGGGCGGAATATGGCTACACCTTC | CASSLDSGAEYGYTF
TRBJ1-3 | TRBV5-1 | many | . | TGCGCCAGCAGCTTGGATGGAGCCCTCTCTGGAAACACCATATATTTT | CASSLDGALSGNTIYF
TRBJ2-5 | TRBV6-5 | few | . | TGTGCCAGCAGTTACTTCATCGGACAACAAGAGACCCAGTACTTC | CASSYFIGQQETQYF
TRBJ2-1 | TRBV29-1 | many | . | TGCAGCGTTGACGACAGGCCCAAATACAATGAGCAGTTCTTC | CSVDDRPKYNEQFF
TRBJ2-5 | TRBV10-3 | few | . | TGTGCCACCTGGGGGGCTGGGCAAGAGACCCAGTACTTC | CATWGAGQETQYF
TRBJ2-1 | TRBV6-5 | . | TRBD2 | TGTGCCAGCAGTTTAGCGGGGGGGCCTCAGTACAATGAGCAGTTCTTC | CASSLAGGPQYNEQFF
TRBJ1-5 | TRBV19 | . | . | TGTGCCAGTAGTATGTCCATCGATCAGCCCCAGCATTTT | CASSMSIDQPQHF
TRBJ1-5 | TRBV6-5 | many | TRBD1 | TGTGCCAGCAGTTACCTCCTGGGGGACAGGGGAAAGCCCCAGCATTTT | CASSYLLGDRGKPQHF
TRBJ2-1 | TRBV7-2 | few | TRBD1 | TGTGCCAGCAGCTTGACCGGGACAGCTTACAATGAGCAGTTCTTC | CASSLTGTAYNEQFF
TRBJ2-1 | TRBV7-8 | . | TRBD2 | TGTGCCAGCAGCTCCCACCCTAGCGGGGGGGGCCGCAATGAGCAGTTCTTC | CASSSHPSGGGRNEQFF
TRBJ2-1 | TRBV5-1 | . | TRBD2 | TGCGCCAGCAGCTTAGCGGGGGAGACTTACAATGAGCAGTTCTTC | CASSLAGETYNEQFF
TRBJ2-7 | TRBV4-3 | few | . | TGCGCCAGCAGCAAGGAGCTAGGTTCCTACGAGCAGTACTTC | CASSKELGSYEQYF
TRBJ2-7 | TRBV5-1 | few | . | TGCGCCAGCAGCCCCCAACCAACCCAGGGGAGCGACGAGCAGTACTTC | CASSPQPTQGSDEQYF
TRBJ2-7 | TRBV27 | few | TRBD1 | TGTGCCAGCAGCGACGCCGGGACAGGGGTTTACGAGCAGTACTTC | CASSDAGTGVYEQYF
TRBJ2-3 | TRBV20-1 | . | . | TGCAGTGCACCGGGGGTTACCACAGATACGCAGTATTTT | CSAPGVTTDTQYF